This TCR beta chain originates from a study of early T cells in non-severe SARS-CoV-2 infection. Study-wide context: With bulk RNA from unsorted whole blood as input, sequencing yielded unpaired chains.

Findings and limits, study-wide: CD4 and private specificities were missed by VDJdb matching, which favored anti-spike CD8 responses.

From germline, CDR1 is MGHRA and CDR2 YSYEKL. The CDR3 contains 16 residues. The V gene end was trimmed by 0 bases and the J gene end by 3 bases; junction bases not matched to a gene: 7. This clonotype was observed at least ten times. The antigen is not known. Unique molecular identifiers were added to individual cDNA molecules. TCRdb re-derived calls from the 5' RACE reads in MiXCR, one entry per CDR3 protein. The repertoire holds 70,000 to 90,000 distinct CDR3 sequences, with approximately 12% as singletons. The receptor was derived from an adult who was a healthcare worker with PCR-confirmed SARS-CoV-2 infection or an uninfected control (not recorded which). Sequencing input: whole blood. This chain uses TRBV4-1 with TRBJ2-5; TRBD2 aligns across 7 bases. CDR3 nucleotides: TGCGCCAGCAGCCAAGATCTAGCGGCTAAGGAAGAGACCCAGTACTTC. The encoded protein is CASSQDLAAKEETQYF.